These 18 T cell receptor beta chains came from one sample sequenced in a study of T cell changes during pregnancy in multiple sclerosis. Libraries were prepared by immunoSEQ multiplex PCR; TCRdb keeps only in-frame clonotypes and omits some of them. This table has 70,000 to 90,000 clones, about 94% appearing once. The starting material was peripheral blood, obtained in the second trimester of pregnancy. These receptors were collected from a female donor in good health, enrolled as a control in a pregnancy study.

This clone was found a few times. The CDR3 protein is CASSVGTGSVQETQYF. Written as DNA, the CDR3 is TGTGCCAGCAGCGTAGGAACCGGGTCTGTACAAGAGACCCAGTACTTC. The chain couples TRBV9 to TRBJ2-5; D not certain. Trimming pared 0 bases from V and 2 bases from J, leaving 14 bases between. The CDR3 has 16 amino acids. CDR1 is SGDLS and CDR2 is YYNGEE in the germline V gene.

This chain uses TRBV5-4 with TRBJ1-1; TRBD1 matches at 7 bases. This CDR3 has 13 amino acids. Trimming took 7 bases from V and 1 from J; bases not matched to a gene: 4. Germline V gene data show CDR1 as SGHNT and CDR2 as YYREEE (reference sequence). CDR3 in DNA: TGTGCCAGCTCACGGACAGGGAACACTGAAGCTTTCTTT. Translated: CASSRTGNTEAFF.

V is TRBV6-5 and J is TRBJ1-2, with 9 nucleotides matching TRBD1. Germline values: CDR1 MNHEY, CDR2 SVGAGI. The CDR3 consists of 14 residues. Losses at the gene ends were 6 bases for V and 4 bases for J; bases not matched to a gene: 6. The CDR3 protein is CASRPGTGRYGYTF. Written as DNA, the CDR3 is TGTGCCAGCAGGCCCGGGACAGGGCGCTATGGCTACACCTTC.

V and J are TRBV4-3 and TRBJ2-7; perhaps TRBD1 as D (6 bases). The V end was cut by 1 base, the J end by 0 bases, with 7 bases between. The CDR3 covers 14 residues. The germline V gene encodes CDR1 LGHNA and CDR2 YSLEER. CDR3 in amino acids: CASSQVDSSYEQYF. The CDR3 DNA follows: TGCGCCAGCAGCCAAGTGGACAGCTCCTACGAGCAGTACTTC.

The gene calls are TRBV6-6 and TRBJ2-7, with 9 bases that match TRBD1. The CDR3 consists of 15 residues. Germline assignment: CDR1 MNHNY and CDR2 SVGAGI (reference sequence). V lost 6 bases and J lost 3; bases outside the gene matches: 9. The CDR3 region is CASSYTGGAIYEQYF. Written as DNA, the CDR3 is TGTGCCAGCAGCTATACAGGGGGCGCGATCTACGAGCAGTACTTC.

This sequence joins TRBV5-1 and TRBJ2-2; no clear D. The germline V gene encodes CDR1 SGHRS and CDR2 YFSETQ. This CDR3 is built from 13 residues. Trimming left V 1 base short and J 4 bases short, with 5 bases between. CDR3 loop: CASSLSITGELFF. DNA of the CDR3: TGCGCCAGCAGCTTGAGCATCACCGGGGAGCTGTTTTTT.

This chain uses TRBV12-5 with TRBJ2-3, with 9 positions matching TRBD2. CDR1 LGHNT and CDR2 FRNRAP come from the germline V gene. The J segment lost 0 bases and the V segment lost 0 bases, leaving 7 bases of the junction unmatched. The CDR3 extends over 18 amino acids. This chain's CDR3 is CASGLVVSGGLSTDTQYF. CDR3 nucleotides: TGTGCTAGTGGTTTGGTAGTTAGCGGGGGCCTTAGCACAGATACGCAGTATTTT.

The rearrangement uses TRBV30 and TRBJ1-1; D is uncertain. The CDR3 contains 10 residues. Germline loops: CDR1 GTSNPN, CDR2 SVGIG (reference sequence). The CDR3, as DNA: TGTGCTTTTCTACAGAATGAAGCTTTCTTT. The encoded protein is CAFLQNEAFF.

The chain links TRBV4-3 to TRBJ2-1; TRBD2 aligns across 7 bases. Per the germline V gene, CDR1 is LGHNA and CDR2 is YSLEER. Germline trimming cut 4 bases from V and 0 bases from J; bases unmatched to any gene: 6. There are 16 residues in the CDR3. The CDR3 region is CASSLSGANSYNEQFF. As DNA, the CDR3 is TGCGCCAGCAGCCTGAGCGGGGCCAACTCCTACAATGAGCAGTTCTTC.

The chain links TRBV9 to TRBJ1-2; TRBD1 is a possible D gene (5 bases). V lost 0 bases and J lost 3, with 18 bases in between. The germline V gene has CDR1 SGDLS and CDR2 YYNGEE. The CDR3 totals 17 residues. The CDR3 nucleotides read TGTGCCAGCAGCGTAGCTGGGGCGGAGACTTATTACTATGGCTACACCTTC. It codes for CASSVAGAETYYYGYTF.

The CDR3 loop is CASSFPVNTEAFF. The CDR3 coding sequence is TGTGCCAGCAGCTTCCCGGTCAACACTGAAGCTTTCTTT. The chain has TRBV7-3 and TRBJ1-1, with D hard to call. The CDR3 runs to 13 residues. Trimming left V 3 bases short and J 2 bases short, with 7 bases between. CDR1 and CDR2 from the germline V gene are SGHTA and FQGTGA.

The rearrangement joins TRBV4-1 to TRBJ2-7, with 7 bases that match TRBD1. With V trimmed by 3 bases and J by 5 bases, 10 bases remained unmatched. CDR1 is MGHRA and CDR2 is YSYEKL in the germline V gene. The CDR3 runs to 15 residues. CDR3 nucleotides: TGCGCCAGCAGCCAGCGGACAGGTTTTGACCACGAGCAGTACTTC. Residues: CASSQRTGFDHEQYF.

This rearrangement joins TRBV10-3 to TRBJ1-2; perhaps TRBD1 as D (6 bases). V gave up 6 bases and J gave up 1 base, with 18 bases separating them. This CDR3 region has 16 residues. Per the germline V gene, CDR1 is ENHRY and CDR2 is SYGVKD. The CDR3 nucleotides read TGTGCCATCAGGACGATTTGGACAGACCATAACTATGGCTACACCTTC. This translates into CAIRTIWTDHNYGYTF.

CDR3 bases: TGCGCCAGCAGCCAAGCGTCCGACCAGGGGGCTCATGGCTACACCTTC. This translates into CASSQASDQGAHGYTF. The rearrangement joins TRBV4-3 to TRBJ1-2; 8 nucleotides line up with TRBD1. Germline V gene sequence: CDR1 LGHNA, CDR2 YSLEER. CDR3 length: 16 residues. The J segment lost 6 bases and the V segment lost 1 base, leaving 10 bases of the junction unmatched.

J is TRBJ2-1 and V is TRBV19; 7 nucleotides match TRBD2. With 5 bases clipped from V and 4 bases from J, the junction kept 8 bases outside the gene matches. Germline CDR1 LNHDA, CDR2 SQIVND (reference sequence). There are 15 residues in the CDR3. This CDR3 is CASSPRRGVYNEQFF. The DNA of the CDR3 is TGTGCCAGTAGTCCCCGACGGGGGGTATACAATGAGCAGTTCTTC.

The V gene is TRBV30, the J gene TRBJ1-2, with D uncertain. The CDR3 covers 11 residues. Trimming stripped 0 bases from V and 5 bases from J, with 4 bases between. Germline assignment: CDR1 GTSNPN and CDR2 SVGIG (reference sequence). CDR3 loop: CAWSVTYGYTF. In nucleotides, the CDR3 is TGTGCCTGGAGTGTAACTTATGGCTACACCTTC.

This rearrangement joins TRBV21-1 to TRBJ2-3; the table gives TRBD2 as D, unverified against the DNA. TRBV21-1 is reported as a pseudogene. CDR3 length: 14 residues. This CDR3 reads CASSKDETEDTQYF. The CDR3 nucleotides are TGTGCCAGCAGCAAAGACGAGACTGAAGATACGCAGTATTTT.

The chain couples TRBV6-1 to TRBJ1-2, with TRBD1 matching 11 bases. This CDR3 is built from 15 residues. The germline V gene encodes CDR1 MNHNS and CDR2 SASEGT. V shed 2 bases, J shed 7 bases, and the junction held 6 bases outside the gene matches. This chain's CDR3 is CASSERDRGTIGYTF. DNA of the CDR3: TGTGCCAGCAGTGAAAGGGACAGGGGGACGATTGGCTACACCTTC.